This record covers a single T cell receptor beta chain. CDR1 is SGHAT, CDR2 FQNNGV, per germline. CDR3 length equals 14 residues. Trimming left V 1 base short and J 5 bases short, with 11 bases between. The data stem from a study of blood T cell repertoires in COVID-19. The wider study: COVID-19 samples, acute and convalescent, were from the United States, Italy and Spain.

Living in about two dozen US areas, the participants were between about 18 and 100 years of age. In the source study's methods: Estimation of nucleated cell counts was performed using reference gene primer amplification. Clones were read by immunoSEQ multiplex PCR, and TCRdb kept only the in-frame ones, dropping some. V and J calls and clone size are copied from that table; D and trimming were computed from the DNA. This table has a few hundred thousand clones, about 90% appearing once. This TCR derives from a woman aged 25 to 39 who had recovered from COVID-19. Sequencing was carried out using PBMCs or T cells enriched from blood (not recorded which). The chain uses TRBV11-2 and TRBJ1-1, with a weak D call TRBD1 (5 bases). CDR3 loop: CASSLVRADTEAFF. The CDR3 DNA is TGTGCCAGCAGCTTAGTCAGGGCAGATACTGAAGCTTTCTTT.